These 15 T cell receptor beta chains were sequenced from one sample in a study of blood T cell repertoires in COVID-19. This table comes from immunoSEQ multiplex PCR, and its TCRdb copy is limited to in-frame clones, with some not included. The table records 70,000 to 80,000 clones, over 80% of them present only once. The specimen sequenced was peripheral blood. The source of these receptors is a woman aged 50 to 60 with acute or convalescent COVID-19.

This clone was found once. CDR3 DNA sequence: TGTGCCAGCAGTGAAGTTGGCGCGGGAGGGCCCTACTCCTACAATGAGCAGTTCTTC. This codes for CASSEVGAGGPYSYNEQFF. This rearrangement joins TRBV6-1 to TRBJ2-1, with TRBD2 matching over 9 bases. Germline-derived CDR1 and CDR2 are MNHNS and SASEGT. J lost 0 bases, V lost 1 base, and 10 bases had no gene match. The CDR3 is 19 residues long.

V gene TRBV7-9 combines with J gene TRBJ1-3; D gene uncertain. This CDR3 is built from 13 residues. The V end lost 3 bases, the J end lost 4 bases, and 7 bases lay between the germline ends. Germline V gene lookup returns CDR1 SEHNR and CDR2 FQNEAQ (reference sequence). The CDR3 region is CASSFGRGNTIYF. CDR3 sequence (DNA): TGTGCCAGCAGCTTTGGCAGGGGAAACACCATATATTTT.

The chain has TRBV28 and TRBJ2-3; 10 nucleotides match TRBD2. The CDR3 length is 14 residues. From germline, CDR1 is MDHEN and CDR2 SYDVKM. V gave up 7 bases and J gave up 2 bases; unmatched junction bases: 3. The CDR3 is CASKLAGITDTQYF. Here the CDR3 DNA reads TGTGCCAGCAAACTAGCGGGAATCACAGATACGCAGTATTTT.

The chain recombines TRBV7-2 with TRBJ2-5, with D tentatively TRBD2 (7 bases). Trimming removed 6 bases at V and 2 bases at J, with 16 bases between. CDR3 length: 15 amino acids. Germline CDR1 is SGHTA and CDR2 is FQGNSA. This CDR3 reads CASSQGGGWQETQYF. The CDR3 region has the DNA TGTGCCAGCAGTCAAGGGGGGGGGTGGCAAGAGACCCAGTACTTC.

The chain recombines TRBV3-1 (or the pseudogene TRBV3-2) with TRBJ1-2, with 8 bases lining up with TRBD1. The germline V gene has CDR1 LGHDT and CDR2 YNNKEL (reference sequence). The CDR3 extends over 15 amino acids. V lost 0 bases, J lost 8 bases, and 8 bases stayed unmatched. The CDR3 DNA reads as TGTGCCAGCAGCCAAGATCTTGCAGGGGGCGGCGGCTACACCTTC. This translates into CASSQDLAGGGGYTF.

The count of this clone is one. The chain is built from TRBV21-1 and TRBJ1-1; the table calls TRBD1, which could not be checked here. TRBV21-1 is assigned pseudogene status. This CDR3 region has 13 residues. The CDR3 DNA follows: TGTGCCAGCAGCATTCGGACGACAGTCGAAGCTTTCTTT. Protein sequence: CASSIRTTVEAFF.

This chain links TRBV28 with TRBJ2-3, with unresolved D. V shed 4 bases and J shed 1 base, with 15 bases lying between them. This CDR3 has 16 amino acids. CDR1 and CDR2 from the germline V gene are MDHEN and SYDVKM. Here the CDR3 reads CASSSIPGEGTDTQYF. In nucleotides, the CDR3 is TGTGCCAGCAGTTCAATACCGGGTGAGGGCACAGATACGCAGTATTTT.

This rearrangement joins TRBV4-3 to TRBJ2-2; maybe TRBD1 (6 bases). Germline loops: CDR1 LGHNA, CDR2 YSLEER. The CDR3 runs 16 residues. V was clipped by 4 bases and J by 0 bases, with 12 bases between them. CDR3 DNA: TGCGCCAGCAGCCCTCACCCAGGGGCGAACACCGGGGAGCTGTTTTTT. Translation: CASSPHPGANTGELFF.

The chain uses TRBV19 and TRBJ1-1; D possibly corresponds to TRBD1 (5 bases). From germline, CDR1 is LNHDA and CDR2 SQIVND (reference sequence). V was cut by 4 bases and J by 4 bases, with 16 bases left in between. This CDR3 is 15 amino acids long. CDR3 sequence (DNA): TGTGCCAGTAGTAGGACCTCAAGCGGGACCACTGAAGCTTTCTTT. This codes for CASSRTSSGTTEAFF.

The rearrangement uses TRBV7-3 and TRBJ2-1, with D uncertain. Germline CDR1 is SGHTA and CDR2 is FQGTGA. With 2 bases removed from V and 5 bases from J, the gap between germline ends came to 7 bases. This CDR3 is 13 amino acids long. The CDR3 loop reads CASSLLRNNEQFF. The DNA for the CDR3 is TGTGCCAGCAGCTTACTTAGAAACAATGAGCAGTTCTTC.

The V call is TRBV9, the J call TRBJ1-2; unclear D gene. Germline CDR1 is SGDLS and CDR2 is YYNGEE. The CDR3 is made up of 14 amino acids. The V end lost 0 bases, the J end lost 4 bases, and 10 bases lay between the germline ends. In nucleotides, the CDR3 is TGTGCCAGCAGCGTAGAGGCGGGGTTCTATGGCTACACCTTC. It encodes CASSVEAGFYGYTF.

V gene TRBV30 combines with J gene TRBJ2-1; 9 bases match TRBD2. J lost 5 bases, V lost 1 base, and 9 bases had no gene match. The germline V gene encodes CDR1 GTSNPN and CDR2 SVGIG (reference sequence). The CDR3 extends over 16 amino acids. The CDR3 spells CAWSATGTSRNNEQFF. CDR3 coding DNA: TGTGCCTGGAGTGCAACCGGGACTAGCAGAAACAATGAGCAGTTCTTC.

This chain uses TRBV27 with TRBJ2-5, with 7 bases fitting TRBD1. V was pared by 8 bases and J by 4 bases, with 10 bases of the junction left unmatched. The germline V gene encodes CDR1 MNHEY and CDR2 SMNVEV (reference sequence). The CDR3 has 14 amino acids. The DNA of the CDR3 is TGTGCCAGCGGACGTCAGGGGGTGGGAGAGACCCAGTACTTC. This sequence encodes CASGRQGVGETQYF.

In nucleotides, the CDR3 is TGTGCCAGCAGCGTTGAAGCGGGGAGGCATGATACGCAGTATTTT. Translation: CASSVEAGRHDTQYF. The rearrangement joins TRBV9 to TRBJ2-3, with 7 positions matching TRBD2. This CDR3 region has 15 residues. CDR1 and CDR2 (germline): SGDLS, YYNGEE. The trim removed 2 bases at V and 6 bases at J, leaving 9 bases unmatched.

The CDR3, as DNA: TGTGCCACCAGTGATCCGGGGGATCGTGAGCAGTTCTTC. This codes for CATSDPGDREQFF. The chain uses TRBV24-1 and TRBJ2-1, with D possibly TRBD2 on 6 matching bases. This CDR3 has 13 residues. Germline CDR1 and CDR2: KGHDR and SFDVKD. The V gene lost 3 bases and the J gene lost 9 bases, with 11 bases spanning the gap.